These T cell receptor beta chains were read from a single sample in a study of shared clonotypes between healthy human individuals. Data came from immunoSEQ multiplex PCR; TCRdb stores just in-frame clones and leaves some out. The sample holds 2.3 million or so clones, more than 80% seen once. The sequenced material came from naive CD4+ T cells from PBMCs. The receptor set was obtained from a man aged 18 to 30 in good health. Some clones in this sample may be carry-over from other donors' samples. Each CDR3 is given with its conserved first and last residue. Fields, in order: V gene, clone size, J gene, D gene, CDR3 protein, CDR3 DNA. A D gene is named only where the DNA matches it firmly. Rows give clone size only sometimes, using once, few, many, or a class for an expanded clone.

V: TRBV9; size: once; J: TRBJ2-2; D: .; CDR3: CASSPGTSPTGELFF; DNA: TGTGCCAGCAGCCCAGGGACTTCTCCCACCGGGGAGCTGTTTTTT
V: TRBV11-2; size: .; J: TRBJ2-7; D: .; CDR3: CASSGDRRYEQYF; DNA: TGTGCCAGCAGCGGGGATAGGAGATACGAGCAGTACTTC
V: TRBV5-1; size: .; J: TRBJ2-7; D: .; CDR3: CASSLTWDPSSYEQYF; DNA: TGCGCCAGCAGCCTCACCTGGGACCCGAGCTCCTACGAGCAGTACTTC
V: TRBV5-1; size: .; J: TRBJ2-5; D: .; CDR3: CASSLQETQYF; DNA: TGCGCCAGCAGCCTCCAGGAGACCCAGTACTTC
V: TRBV28; size: once; J: TRBJ2-5; D: .; CDR3: CASSLPSAGKETQYF; DNA: TGTGCCAGTTCTCTTCCGAGCGCGGGGAAAGAGACCCAGTACTTC
V: TRBV5-4; size: .; J: TRBJ2-7; D: .; CDR3: CASSFLGQGMGEQYF; DNA: TGTGCCAGCAGCTTCTTGGGTCAGGGGATGGGCGAGCAGTACTTC
V: TRBV25-1; size: once; J: TRBJ2-3; D: .; CDR3: CASSEVGQVMDTQYF; DNA: TGTGCCAGCAGTGAAGTAGGACAAGTTATGGATACGCAGTATTTT
V: TRBV5-4; size: .; J: TRBJ2-5; D: .; CDR3: CASSLGGYQETQYF; DNA: TGTGCCAGCAGCTTGGGCGGCTACCAAGAGACCCAGTACTTC
V: TRBV29-1; size: .; J: TRBJ2-6; D: TRBD1; CDR3: CSVGGTGDAGANVLTF; DNA: TGCAGCGTTGGCGGGACAGGGGACGCTGGGGCCAACGTCCTGACTTTC
V: TRBV2; size: .; J: TRBJ2-3; D: TRBD1; CDR3: CASSRDRGRTDTQYF; DNA: TGTGCCAGCAGTAGGGACAGGGGGCGCACAGATACGCAGTATTTT
V: TRBV15; size: .; J: TRBJ2-7; D: .; CDR3: CATSRDPGRTYEQYF; DNA: TGTGCCACCAGCAGAGATCCGGGCAGGACCTACGAGCAGTACTTC
V: TRBV7-2; size: .; J: TRBJ1-5; D: .; CDR3: CASSLASNQPQHF; DNA: TGTGCCAGCAGCTTAGCCAGCAATCAGCCCCAGCATTTT
V: TRBV6-1; size: .; J: TRBJ2-5; D: .; CDR3: CASSEGGTKETQYF; DNA: TGTGCCAGCAGTGAAGGAGGCACAAAAGAGACCCAGTACTTC
V: TRBV7-2; size: .; J: TRBJ1-4; D: .; CDR3: CASSLRGTAGNEKLFF; DNA: TGTGCCAGCAGCTTACGCGGGACGGCGGGTAATGAAAAACTGTTTTTT
V: TRBV5-4; size: .; J: TRBJ2-1; D: TRBD1; CDR3: CASHGTGPAGEQFF; DNA: TGTGCCAGCCACGGGACAGGCCCGGCGGGGGAGCAGTTCTTC
V: TRBV5-1; size: .; J: TRBJ1-1; D: .; CDR3: CASSPQGGPRAFF; DNA: TGCGCCAGCAGCCCCCAGGGAGGACCGCGGGCTTTCTTT
V: TRBV7-9; size: .; J: TRBJ2-3; D: .; CDR3: CASSSRGTDTQYF; DNA: TGTGCCAGCAGCTCCCGGGGTACAGATACGCAGTATTTT
V: TRBV7-2; size: .; J: TRBJ2-3; D: TRBD1; CDR3: CASGGQNTDTQYF; DNA: TGTGCCAGTGGGGGACAGAACACAGATACGCAGTATTTT
V: TRBV7-3; size: .; J: TRBJ2-3; D: TRBD1; CDR3: CASSRTGQGVLNTQYF; DNA: TGTGCCAGCAGTCGGACCGGACAGGGAGTCTTAAATACGCAGTATTTT
V: TRBV7-9; size: .; J: TRBJ1-2; D: .; CDR3: CASSSSPGGYTF; DNA: TGTGCCAGCAGCTCCTCCCCGGGAGGCTACACCTTC
V: TRBV2; size: .; J: TRBJ1-5; D: .; CDR3: CASSERQLSNQPQHF; DNA: TGTGCCAGCAGTGAACGTCAGCTTAGCAATCAGCCCCAGCATTTT
V: TRBV10-3; size: .; J: TRBJ2-4; D: TRBD2; CDR3: CAIRNGLAGTTQYF; DNA: TGTGCCATCAGGAATGGACTAGCGGGAACCACTCAGTACTTC
V: TRBV9; size: .; J: TRBJ2-1; D: .; CDR3: CASSVPNPRPRMYNEQFF; DNA: TGTGCCAGCAGCGTCCCCAATCCCCGGCCGCGAATGTACAATGAGCAGTTCTTC
V: TRBV7-2; size: .; J: TRBJ2-7; D: TRBD2; CDR3: CASSLSSGSAPYEQYF; DNA: TGTGCCAGCAGCTTATCTAGCGGGAGTGCGCCCTACGAGCAGTACTTC
V: TRBV18; size: .; J: TRBJ2-7; D: .; CDR3: CASSPGGDEQYF; DNA: TGTGCCAGCTCACCAGGAGGGGACGAGCAGTACTTC
V: TRBV5-1; size: .; J: TRBJ2-5; D: TRBD2; CDR3: CASSPPGSGRGGETQYF; DNA: TGCGCCAGCAGCCCCCCCGGGAGCGGGAGGGGTGGAGAGACCCAGTACTTC
V: TRBV6-1; size: .; J: TRBJ2-7; D: .; CDR3: CASSASKEGPYEQYF; DNA: TGTGCCAGCAGTGCCTCTAAGGAGGGCCCCTACGAGCAGTACTTC
V: TRBV28; size: .; J: TRBJ1-1; D: .; CDR3: CASRPGRDTEAFF; DNA: TGTGCCAGCCGCCCCGGTAGGGACACTGAAGCTTTCTTT
V: TRBV5-1; size: .; J: TRBJ2-1; D: .; CDR3: CASSLGTLGDEQFF; DNA: TGCGCCAGCAGCTTGGGGACGTTGGGTGATGAGCAGTTCTTC
V: TRBV19; size: .; J: TRBJ2-5; D: .; CDR3: CASSAPDGDPGWTQYF; DNA: TGTGCCAGTAGTGCCCCCGACGGAGACCCGGGTTGGACCCAGTACTTC
V: TRBV12-5; size: .; J: TRBJ2-2; D: .; CDR3: CASGLVVRNTGELFF; DNA: TGTGCTAGTGGTTTGGTAGTCCGAAACACCGGGGAGCTGTTTTTT
V: TRBV6-1; size: .; J: TRBJ2-7; D: .; CDR3: CASSALPQEQYF; DNA: TGTGCCAGCAGTGCCCTCCCCCAGGAGCAGTACTTC
V: TRBV28; size: .; J: TRBJ1-5; D: TRBD1; CDR3: CASSFNRGPNQPQHF; DNA: TGTGCCAGCAGTTTCAACAGGGGCCCCAATCAGCCCCAGCATTTT
V: TRBV7-9; size: .; J: TRBJ2-7; D: .; CDR3: CASSFGLASQYF; DNA: TGTGCCAGCAGCTTCGGTCTAGCATCTCAGTACTTC
V: TRBV18; size: few; J: TRBJ2-1; D: TRBD2; CDR3: CASSPGGGNEQFF; DNA: TGTGCCAGCTCACCAGGGGGGGGCAATGAGCAGTTCTTC
V: TRBV4-3; size: .; J: TRBJ2-5; D: .; CDR3: CASSRRLEETQYF; DNA: TGCGCCAGCAGCCGGCGACTAGAAGAGACCCAGTACTTC
V: TRBV7-2; size: .; J: TRBJ1-4; D: .; CDR3: CASSESMQGEKLFF; DNA: TGTGCCAGCAGCGAATCAATGCAGGGTGAAAAACTGTTTTTT
V: TRBV6-1; size: .; J: TRBJ2-5; D: TRBD2; CDR3: CATREGQETQYF; DNA: TGTGCCACTCGGGAGGGTCAAGAGACCCAGTACTTC
V: TRBV28; size: .; J: TRBJ1-3; D: TRBD1; CDR3: CASSLDRGNLLGGNTIYF; DNA: TGTGCCAGCAGTTTAGACAGGGGGAACCTCTTGGGTGGAAACACCATATATTTT
V: TRBV10-3; size: .; J: TRBJ2-1; D: .; CDR3: CAISGASVTGEQFF; DNA: TGTGCCATCAGTGGGGCTAGCGTGACCGGGGAGCAGTTCTTC
V: TRBV6-6; size: .; J: TRBJ2-1; D: .; CDR3: CASSLTGRPNEQFF; DNA: TGTGCCAGCAGTCTGACGGGTCGCCCCAATGAGCAGTTCTTC
V: TRBV6-5; size: .; J: TRBJ1-2; D: .; CDR3: CASSYSRGRRIGYTF; DNA: TGTGCCAGCAGTTACTCGCGAGGACGGCGAATTGGCTACACCTTC
V: TRBV18; size: once; J: TRBJ1-5; D: .; CDR3: CASSRDGGDQPQHF; DNA: TGTGCCAGCTCTCGCGACGGAGGGGATCAGCCCCAGCATTTT
V: TRBV28; size: .; J: TRBJ2-5; D: TRBD1; CDR3: CASSPGTGLWETQYF; DNA: TGTGCCAGCAGCCCCGGGACAGGACTTTGGGAGACCCAGTACTTC
V: TRBV5-4; size: .; J: TRBJ2-3; D: TRBD2; CDR3: CASSVGGTLPDTQYF; DNA: TGTGCCAGCAGCGTGGGGGGGACTTTACCAGATACGCAGTATTTT
V: TRBV2; size: .; J: TRBJ2-5; D: TRBD1; CDR3: CASNTDRGFPETQYF; DNA: TGTGCCAGCAACACGGACAGGGGGTTCCCAGAGACCCAGTACTTC
V: TRBV4-2; size: .; J: TRBJ2-1; D: TRBD2; CDR3: CASSPRTSGRRYNEQFF; DNA: TGTGCCAGCAGCCCCAGGACTAGCGGGAGGAGGTACAATGAGCAGTTCTTC
V: TRBV6-5; size: .; J: TRBJ1-5; D: TRBD1; CDR3: CASRFGQGNQPQHF; DNA: TGTGCCAGCAGATTCGGACAGGGCAATCAGCCCCAGCATTTT
V: TRBV7-7; size: once; J: TRBJ2-5; D: TRBD2; CDR3: CASSLVTSGETQYF; DNA: TGTGCCAGCAGCTTAGTCACTAGCGGGGAGACCCAGTACTTC
V: TRBV4-3; size: .; J: TRBJ2-1; D: TRBD2; CDR3: CASSQALAGGSYNEQFF; DNA: TGCGCCAGCAGCCAAGCACTAGCGGGAGGCTCCTACAATGAGCAGTTCTTC
V: TRBV5-4; size: .; J: TRBJ2-1; D: TRBD1; CDR3: CASTFVGTGGGNEQFF; DNA: TGTGCCAGCACCTTTGTTGGGACAGGGGGTGGGAATGAGCAGTTCTTC
V: TRBV6-5; size: .; J: TRBJ2-3; D: .; CDR3: CASSRHGSTDTQYF; DNA: TGTGCCAGCAGTCGACATGGTAGCACAGATACGCAGTATTTT
V: TRBV30; size: .; J: TRBJ1-3; D: .; CDR3: CAWSLISRQGTIYF; DNA: TGTGCCTGGAGCCTCATTTCCAGGCAGGGCACCATATATTTT
V: TRBV15; size: .; J: TRBJ1-1; D: .; CDR3: CATSRDQTTEAFF; DNA: TGTGCCACCAGCAGAGACCAGACGACTGAAGCTTTCTTT
V: TRBV19; size: .; J: TRBJ1-2; D: TRBD1; CDR3: CASRRGQGDYGYTF; DNA: TGTGCCAGTAGACGAGGACAGGGCGACTATGGCTACACCTTC
V: TRBV5-1; size: .; J: TRBJ1-3; D: TRBD1; CDR3: CASSFGQDDRRNTIYF; DNA: TGCGCCAGCAGCTTCGGACAGGATGACCGGAGAAACACCATATATTTT